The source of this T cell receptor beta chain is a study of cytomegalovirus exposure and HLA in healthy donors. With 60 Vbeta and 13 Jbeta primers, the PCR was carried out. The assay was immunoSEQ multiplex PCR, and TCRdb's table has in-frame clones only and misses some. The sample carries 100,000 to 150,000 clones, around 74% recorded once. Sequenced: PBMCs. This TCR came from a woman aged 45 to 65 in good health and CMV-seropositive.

CDR3 sequence reads: CATGQLRDRVHTEAFF. DNA for the CDR3: TGTGCCACAGGACAGCTTCGGGACAGGGTACACACTGAAGCTTTCTTT. This sequence joins TRBV10-3 and TRBJ1-1, with TRBD1 identical over 9 bases. V shed 10 bases, J shed 3 bases, and the junction held 15 bases outside the gene matches. This CDR3 has 16 residues. Germline loops: CDR1 ENHRY, CDR2 SYGVKD.